The entry that follows covers one T cell receptor beta chain sequence. Its target is unknown. The junction differs from germline at one of its ends, possibly a read error. This sample is part of a study of blood T cells in healthy people across ages. The germline gives CDR1 SGHRS, CDR2 YFSETQ. CDR3 length: 19 residues. A second about 6 to 12 cycle PCR used barcoded and J-beta primers. TCRdb analysed the 5' RACE reads with MiXCR anew, one entry per CDR3 protein. This table holds 1.5 million to 2 million distinct CDR3 sequences, 28% found once. The study recruited healthy Caucasian donors from Russia who were aged roughly 6 to 100. Findings and limits, study-wide: PBMC samples, being unsorted, prevented any conclusive comparison of naive and antigen-experienced cells.

J is TRBJ2-6 and V is TRBV5-1, with TRBD1 as a possible D gene (6 bases). The receptor comes from a woman in her 30s in good health. The specimen sequenced was blood. In DNA, the CDR3 is TGCGCCAGCAGCTTGAGGCCGCACAGGGATCGGTCTGGGGCCAACGTCCGGACTTTC. Translation gives CASSLRPHRDRSGANVRTF.